What follows are 20 T cell receptor beta chains derived from one specimen sequenced in a study of blood T cell repertoires in COVID-19. Sequencing used immunoSEQ multiplex PCR; TCRdb keeps in-frame clones, though not all of them. This table holds about 200,000 clones, more than 80% found once. The specimen was peripheral blood. Receptors originate from a woman at least 80 years old with acute or convalescent COVID-19.

V is TRBV9 and J is TRBJ2-3; TRBD2 might be the D (6 bases). The V end was cut by 0 bases, the J end by 1 base, with 9 bases between. The CDR3 loop spans 15 amino acids. Germline-derived CDR1 and CDR2 are SGDLS and YYNGEE. For the CDR3, the DNA is TGTGCCAGCAGCGTAGGAATAGCGGGCACAGATACGCAGTATTTT. Amino acids: CASSVGIAGTDTQYF.

V is TRBV30 and J is TRBJ2-7; TRBD1 matches at 11 bases. Germline V gives CDR1 GTSNPN, CDR2 SVGIG (reference sequence). The length of the CDR3 is 16 residues. With V trimmed by 3 bases and J by 5 bases, 12 bases remained unmatched. CDR3 nucleotide sequence: TGTGCCTGGAGCGGTAACCGGGACAGGGGGATCGACGAGCAGTACTTC. As protein: CAWSGNRDRGIDEQYF.

This chain uses TRBV29-1 with TRBJ1-2; D is unclear. This CDR3 contains 12 residues. Germline values: CDR1 SQVTM, CDR2 ANQGSEA. Deletions cut 3 bases from V and 8 bases from J, with 13 bases between. The CDR3 is CSVDGRSSGYTF. The CDR3 region has the DNA TGCAGCGTTGACGGCAGGTCTTCAGGCTACACCTTC.

On this clone itself: Other nucleotide sequences in the sample specify the same CDR3. The chain has TRBV7-3 and TRBJ2-1; 7 positions agree with TRBD2. The length of the CDR3 is 14 residues. V lost 5 bases and J lost 7; bases outside the gene matches: 8. Germline V lookup: CDR1 SGHTA, CDR2 FQGTGA. CDR3 nucleotides: TGTGCCAGCAGCCCCTCTCTAGCGGATAATGAGCAGTTCTTC. Protein sequence: CASSPSLADNEQFF.

This clone has only one observation. CDR3 sequence: CASTYQGTTDTQYF. CDR3 nucleotides: TGTGCCAGTACCTATCAGGGTACCACAGATACGCAGTATTTT. The gene calls are TRBV19 and TRBJ2-3; TRBD1 might be the D (5 bases). The CDR3 runs to 14 residues. V lost 7 bases to trimming and J lost 2 bases, with 13 bases between them. The germline gives CDR1 LNHDA, CDR2 SQIVND (reference sequence).

This clone was seen a single time. The chain uses TRBV7-2 and TRBJ1-5, with D possibly being TRBD1 (5 bases). This CDR3 comprises 14 residues. Germline CDR1 reads SGHTA; CDR2 reads FQGNSA. V was pared by 1 base and J by 1 base, with 5 bases between. The CDR3 bases are TGTGCCAGCAGCTTAGAGGGGAGCAATCAGCCCCAGCATTTT. Its protein product is CASSLEGSNQPQHF. The entire variable domain, with the rest obtained from reference TRBV7-2 and TRBJ1-5, is as follows: GAGVSQSPSNKVTEKGKDVELRCDPISGHTALYWYRQSLGQGLEFLIYFQGNSAPDKSGLPSDRFSAERTGGSVSTLTIQRTQQEDSAVYLCASSLEGSNQPQHFGDGTRLSIL.

CDR3 in DNA: TGTGCCTGGAGCTCCCAGGGGGGCGGGAATCAGCCCCAGCATTTT. Protein: CAWSSQGGGNQPQHF. This chain links TRBV30 with TRBJ1-5; TRBD1 aligns across 7 bases. The CDR3 is 15 amino acids. The germline CDR1 and CDR2 sequences are GTSNPN and SVGIG (reference sequence). V lost 3 bases to trimming and J lost 4 bases; unmatched junction nucleotides: 9.

The chain joins TRBV7-2 to TRBJ1-4, with 7 bases identical to TRBD1. With V trimmed by 5 bases and J by 4 bases, 7 bases remained unmatched. This CDR3 comprises 15 residues. The germline CDR1 and CDR2 sequences are SGHTA and FQGNSA. CDR3 sequence (DNA): TGTGCCAGCAGCCTCGGGACAGAGTTTAATGAAAAACTGTTTTTT. This sequence encodes CASSLGTEFNEKLFF.

The CDR3 nucleotides are TGTGCCAGCTCACCGCTTGACAGCTCTGGAAACACCATATATTTT. Amino acids: CASSPLDSSGNTIYF. The chain uses TRBV18 and TRBJ1-3; TRBD1 might be the D (5 bases). The V gene lost 3 bases and the J gene lost 0 bases, with 9 bases spanning the gap. Germline CDR1 and CDR2: KGHSH and LQKENI. The CDR3 is 15 residues long.

The rearrangement joins TRBV5-4 to TRBJ1-6, with 10 bases matching TRBD1. The V and J ends lost 4 bases and 10 bases, in that order; junction bases with no gene match: 5. CDR1 and CDR2 (germline): SGHNT, YYREEE (reference sequence). This CDR3 region has 14 residues. In DNA form, the CDR3 reads TGTGCCAGCAGCATGGGACAGGGGCAATCACCCCTCCACTTT. Protein product: CASSMGQGQSPLHF.

This rearrangement joins TRBV30 to TRBJ2-7; D not resolved. This CDR3 comprises 14 residues. With 1 base removed from V and 0 bases from J, the gap between germline ends came to 10 bases. The V gene's germline CDR1 is GTSNPN and CDR2 SVGIG (reference sequence). DNA for the CDR3: TGTGCCTGGAGTGGTAGAACTCCCTCCTACGAGCAGTACTTC. Amino acids: CAWSGRTPSYEQYF.

This clone appeared once. The chain recombines TRBV6-4 with TRBJ2-1; TRBD2 agrees at 10 bases. The V segment lost 3 bases and the J segment 0 bases; nucleotides outside the gene matches: 8. CDR1 and CDR2 (germline): MRHNA, SNTAGT. CDR3 size: 18 residues. CDR3 loop: CASSERLAGKGSYNEQFF. DNA of the CDR3: TGTGCCAGCAGTGAGAGACTAGCGGGTAAGGGCTCCTACAATGAGCAGTTCTTC.

CDR3 sequence reads: CASGESSYNSPLHF. As DNA, the CDR3 is TGTGCCAGCGGGGAGAGCTCCTATAATTCACCCCTCCACTTT. The chain is built from TRBV13 and TRBJ1-6; D gene unclear. This CDR3 contains 14 residues. Germline V gene sequence: CDR1 PRHDT, CDR2 FYEKMQ (reference sequence). Trimming shortened V by 8 bases and J by 0 bases, and 8 bases separated the two germline ends. Together with reference TRBV13 and TRBJ1-6, the CDR3 gives the full variable domain: AAGVIQSPRHLIKEKRETATLKCYPIPRHDTVYWYQQGPGQDPQFLISFYEKMQSDKGSIPDRFSAQQFSDYHSELNMSSLELGDSALYFCASGESSYNSPLHFGNGTRLTVT.

The chain recombines TRBV19 with TRBJ2-1; D ambiguous. Germline assignment: CDR1 LNHDA and CDR2 SQIVND (reference sequence). The CDR3 totals 12 residues. With 0 bases removed from V and 8 bases from J, the gap between germline ends came to 5 bases. CDR3 DNA: TGTGCCAGTAGTATAGAACTCGATGAGCAGTTCTTC. This gives the protein CASSIELDEQFF.

V and J are TRBV28 and TRBJ2-5; 10 bases match TRBD2. V lost 7 bases to trimming and J lost 2 bases; unmatched junction nucleotides: 13. The CDR3 is made up of 17 amino acids. The germline CDR1 and CDR2 sequences are MDHEN and SYDVKM. Written as DNA, the CDR3 is TGTGCCAGCACCCTGGGGGCTAGCGGGAGAAGTCAAGAGACCCAGTACTTC. Translating gives CASTLGASGRSQETQYF.

The rearrangement links TRBV6-5 to TRBJ1-1; D not certain. The CDR3 loop spans 14 amino acids. Germline V gene lookup returns CDR1 MNHEY and CDR2 SVGAGI. V lost 0 bases, J lost 2 bases, and 7 bases lay in between. CDR3 nucleotide sequence: TGTGCCAGCAGTTACTCCTTTCGTAACACTGAAGCTTTCTTT. Its translation is CASSYSFRNTEAFF.

V gene TRBV10-2 combines with J gene TRBJ2-5; 8 positions match TRBD2. Germline V lookup: CDR1 WSHSY, CDR2 SAAADI. This CDR3 has 14 residues. The junction had 8 bases not matched to a gene; V was cut back by 6 bases and J by 5 bases. Here the CDR3 reads CASRTSGAGETQYF. DNA of the CDR3: TGCGCCAGCAGAACTAGCGGTGCTGGTGAGACCCAGTACTTC.

This sequence joins TRBV19 and TRBJ1-1, with D perhaps matching TRBD1 (5 bases). V shed 7 bases and J shed 2 bases, with 17 bases lying between them. This CDR3 has 15 amino acids. Germline V CDR1 and CDR2: LNHDA, SQIVND (reference sequence). Here the CDR3 reads CASTPAPQGNTEAFF. The CDR3 nucleotides are TGTGCCAGTACCCCGGCCCCTCAGGGCAACACTGAAGCTTTCTTT.

By sample fraction, this clone is medium-sized (0.01 to 0.1%). CDR3 sequence: CASSSTVRDRGLSGELFF. CDR3 DNA sequence: TGTGCCAGCAGTTCAACCGTCCGGGACAGGGGGCTTTCGGGGGAGCTGTTTTTT. The V call is TRBV27, the J call TRBJ2-2; 12 bases fit TRBD1. The germline gives CDR1 MNHEY, CDR2 SMNVEV (reference sequence). The V gene end was trimmed by 4 bases and the J gene end by 8 bases; junction bases not matched to a gene: 14. The CDR3 covers 18 residues.

DNA of the CDR3: TGTGCCAGCAGCCCCCCAGGGGGACGGTATGGCTACACCTTC. This gives the protein CASSPPGGRYGYTF. The chain is built from TRBV6-5 and TRBJ1-2, with 7 bases identical to TRBD1. Trimming at V came to 6 bases and at J to 5 bases, leaving 9 bases not matched to a gene. Germline V gives CDR1 MNHEY, CDR2 SVGAGI. CDR3 length equals 14 residues.